This T cell receptor (beta chain) was profiled in a study of vaccination effects on CD4 cells after COVID-19. Of note for this clone: Its target is not known.

The CDR3 runs to 13 residues. Trimming removed 5 bases from V and 5 bases from J, with 12 bases in between. CDR1 is SGHTA and CDR2 is FQGNSA in the germline V gene. Viral peptide pool expansion of antigen-specific CD4+ T cells preceded sequencing in the ViraFEST assay. Culture lasted roughly eleven days before CD4+ T cell isolation. Prior SARS-CoV-2 infection was absent in the vaccine recipients, as shown by negative nucleocapsid antibodies. In the cultures, half the medium was exchanged for IL-2 medium on days 3 and 7. Assay used: immunoSEQ multiplex PCR; TCRdb lists only in-frame clones, some missing. The data contain approximately 20,000 clones, around 70% of them seen just once; the ten biggest clones take up over 20%.

The specimen was CD4+ T cells from PBMCs cultured with HCoV-NL63 spike peptides, collected before COVID-19 vaccination. This chain connects TRBV7-2 to TRBJ1-1; perhaps TRBD1 as D (5 bases). This TCR was recovered from a human donor who received a COVID-19 vaccine. CDR3 region: CASSGRWTTEAFF. The CDR3 DNA is TGTGCCAGCAGCGGGAGGTGGACAACTGAAGCTTTCTTT. The full variable domain, in which reference TRBV7-2 and TRBJ1-1 provide the parts outside the CDR3, is GAGVSQSPSNKVTEKGKDVELRCDPISGHTALYWYRQSLGQGLEFLIYFQGNSAPDKSGLPSDRFSAERTGGSVSTLTIQRTQQEDSAVYLCASSGRWTTEAFFGQGTRLTVV.